This T cell receptor (beta chain) was sequenced for a study of shared clonotypes between healthy human individuals. Study-level background: Per donor, three plates held CD4 naive cells, three held CD4 memory, two held CD8 naive and one held CD8 memory. Study-wide findings and caveats: Deeper or shallower sequencing was expected to change how clonotypes are shared among donors. Sharing across four donors was seen in about 5% of naive CD4 clonotypes.

TCRdb's copy holds only in-frame clones and misses some; the assay was immunoSEQ multiplex PCR. Of roughly 110,000 clones listed, 68% are singletons. Combining CD45RO+ cells with CCR7-negative CD45RA+ TemRA cells gave CD8 memory. The CDR3 runs to 18 residues. CDR1 and CDR2 from the germline V gene are SGHTA and FQGNSA. V gave up 0 bases and J gave up 7 bases, with 21 bases separating them. Turning to this clone: Its antigen is unknown.

The receptor comes from a woman in her 30s in good health. The sample taken for sequencing was memory CD8+ T cells sorted from blood. Indicated subset: CD45RO+ cells pooled with CCR7-negative TemRA cells. This chain joins TRBV7-2 and TRBJ1-4; D might be TRBD1 (6 bases). CDR3 nucleotides: TGTGCCAGCAGCTTAGCTTTGACGGCAACAGGGCTCGCTGAAAAACTGTTTTTT. Translated, it gives CASSLALTATGLAEKLFF.